These 2 T cell receptor beta chains originate from one sample sequenced in a study of blood T cell repertoires in COVID-19. Sequencing was performed with immunoSEQ multiplex PCR; in TCRdb, only in-frame clones are kept and a portion is missing. The table records 140,000 to 150,000 clones, over 75% of them present only once. Sequenced: PBMCs or T cells enriched from blood (not recorded which). Receptor source: a woman younger than 45 with acute COVID-19.

The chain links TRBV12-5 to TRBJ2-5, with D maybe TRBD1 (6 bases). The germline V gene has CDR1 LGHNT and CDR2 FRNRAP. The CDR3 sequence is 16 residues long. The V gene lost 3 bases and the J gene lost 1 base, with 15 bases spanning the gap. The CDR3: CASGFGESRGQETQYF. CDR3 DNA: TGTGCTAGTGGTTTTGGGGAGTCCAGGGGCCAAGAGACCCAGTACTTC.

The chain is built from TRBV11-2 and TRBJ2-1; D might be TRBD1 (6 bases). The V end was cut by 7 bases, the J end by 6 bases, with 16 bases between. This CDR3 has 14 amino acids. In germline, CDR1 is SGHAT, CDR2 FQNNGV. In nucleotides, the CDR3 is TGTGCCAGCACCGTAGATCAGGGGTTCAATGAGCAGTTCTTC. Protein: CASTVDQGFNEQFF.